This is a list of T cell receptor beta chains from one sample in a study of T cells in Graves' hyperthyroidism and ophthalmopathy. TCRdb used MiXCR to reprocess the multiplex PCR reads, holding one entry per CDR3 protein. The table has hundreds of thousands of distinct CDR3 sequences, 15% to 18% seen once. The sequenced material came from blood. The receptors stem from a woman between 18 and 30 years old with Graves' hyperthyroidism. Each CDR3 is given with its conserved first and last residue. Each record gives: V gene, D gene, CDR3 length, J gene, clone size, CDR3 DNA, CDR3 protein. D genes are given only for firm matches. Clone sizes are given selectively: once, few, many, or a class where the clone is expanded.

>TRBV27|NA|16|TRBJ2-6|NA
TGTGCCAGCAGTACGGGACGTCTCTCTGGGGCCAACGTCCTGACTTTC
CASSTGRLSGANVLTF
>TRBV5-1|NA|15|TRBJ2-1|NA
TGCGCCAGCAGCTTGGAGGTGGGTAGGGCTCAGGAGCAGTTCTTC
CASSLEVGRAQEQFF
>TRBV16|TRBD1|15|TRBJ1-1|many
TGTGCCAGCAACCATAACAGGGGGCAAAAGATTGAAGCTTTCTTT
CASNHNRGQKIEAFF
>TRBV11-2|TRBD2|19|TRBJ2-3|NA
TGTGCCAGCAGCTTAGAACGCCCCCGGCTAGCGGGTATCACAGATACGCAGTATTTT
CASSLERPRLAGITDTQYF
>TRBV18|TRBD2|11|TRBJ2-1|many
TGTGCCAGCTCACCAGGACTAGCCAGGTTCTTC
CASSPGLARFF
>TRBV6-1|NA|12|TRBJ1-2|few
TGTGCCAGCGGCCCAGGGCTCTATGGCTACACCTTC
CASGPGLYGYTF
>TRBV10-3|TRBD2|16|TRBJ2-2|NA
TGTGCCATCAGTGTGTTAGCGGGTCCGAACACCGGGGAGCTGTTTTTT
CAISVLAGPNTGELFF
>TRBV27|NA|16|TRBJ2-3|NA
TGTGCCAGCAGTCCCCGAGGGGGGGGAGTCACAGATACGCAGTATTTT
CASSPRGGGVTDTQYF
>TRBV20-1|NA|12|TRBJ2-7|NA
TGCAGTGCTATGGGCGACGCCTGCGAGCAGTACTTC
CSAMGDACEQYF
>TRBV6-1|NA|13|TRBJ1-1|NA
TGTGCCAGCAATCAGGGTTTTAACACTGAAGCTTTCTTT
CASNQGFNTEAFF
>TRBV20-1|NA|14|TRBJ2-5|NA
TGCAGTGCTAGAGCGGCGGGCCGTCGGGAGACCCAGTACTTC
CSARAAGRRETQYF
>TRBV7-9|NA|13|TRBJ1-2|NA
TGTGCCAGCAGCAAGGGGTTTAACTATGGCTACACCTTC
CASSKGFNYGYTF
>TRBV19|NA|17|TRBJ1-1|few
TGTGCCAGTAGTCGGAGACCCCAGGAACTCATGAACACTGAAGCTTTCTTT
CASSRRPQELMNTEAFF
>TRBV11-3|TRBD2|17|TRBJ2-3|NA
TGTGCCAGCAGCCAAGATGGGCTAGCGGGATTCACAGATACGCAGTATTTT
CASSQDGLAGFTDTQYF
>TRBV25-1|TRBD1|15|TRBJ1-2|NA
TGTGCCAGCAGTACGAAGGGACAGCCTTACTATGGCTACACCTTC
CASSTKGQPYYGYTF
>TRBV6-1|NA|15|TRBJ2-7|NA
TGTGCCAGCAGGGATACCGGGACTCCCTTTTTCGAGCAGTACTTC
CASRDTGTPFFEQYF
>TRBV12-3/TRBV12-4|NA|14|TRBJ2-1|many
TGTGCCAGCAGTTTTGGCGACCCTGGGGATGAGCAGTTCTTC
CASSFGDPGDEQFF
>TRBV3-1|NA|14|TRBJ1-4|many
TGTGCCAGCAGCACTGGACCGGGGGATGAAAAACTGTTTTTT
CASSTGPGDEKLFF
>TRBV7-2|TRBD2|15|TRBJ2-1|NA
TGTGCCAGCAGCTTAGGGGCTAGCGGGCTGCTCGAGCAGTTCTTC
CASSLGASGLLEQFF
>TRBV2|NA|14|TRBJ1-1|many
TGTGCCAGCGGCCACCGTAGGCTGAACACTGAAGCTTTCTTT
CASGHRRLNTEAFF
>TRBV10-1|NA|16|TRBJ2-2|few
TGCGCCAGCAGTGAGAAGGGGGGTGAGGACACCGGGGAGCTGTTTTTT
CASSEKGGEDTGELFF
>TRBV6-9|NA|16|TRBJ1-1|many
TGTGCCAGCAGTTATTTACGCGAGAGAGTAGGCACTGAAGCTTTCTTT
CASSYLRERVGTEAFF
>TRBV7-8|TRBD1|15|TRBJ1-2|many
TGTGCCAGCAGTTTAATCCGGACAGGACACTATGGCTACACCTTC
CASSLIRTGHYGYTF
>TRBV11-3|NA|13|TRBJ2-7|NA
TGTGCCAGCAGCTCTGGCTCGGGCGACGAGCAGTACTTC
CASSSGSGDEQYF
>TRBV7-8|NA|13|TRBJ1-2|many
TGTGCCAGCAGCCCCAGGGAAACGAGCGGCTACACCTTC
CASSPRETSGYTF
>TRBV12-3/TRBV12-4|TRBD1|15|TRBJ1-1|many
TGTGCCAGCAGTTATCAGGGGGGGCGAGGCACTGAAGCTTTCTTT
CASSYQGGRGTEAFF
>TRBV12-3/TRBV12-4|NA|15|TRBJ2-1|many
TGTGCCAGCAGTCCCACTTCGACTGTATCCAATGAGCAGTTCTTC
CASSPTSTVSNEQFF
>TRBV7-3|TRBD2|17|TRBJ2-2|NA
TGTGCCAGCAGCTTAACTAGCGGGGGGGCGCGCACCGGGGAGCTGTTTTTT
CASSLTSGGARTGELFF
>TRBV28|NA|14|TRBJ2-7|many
TGTGCCAGCAGTTTCCCTAGCCGCTCCTACGAGCAGTACTTC
CASSFPSRSYEQYF
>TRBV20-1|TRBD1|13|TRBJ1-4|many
TGCAGTGCTACCGGGACAGGGGAAGAAAAACTGTTTTTT
CSATGTGEEKLFF
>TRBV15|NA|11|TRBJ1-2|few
TGTGCCACCAGCAGAGATCAGGGCTACACCTTC
CATSRDQGYTF
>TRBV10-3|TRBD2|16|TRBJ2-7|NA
TGTGCCACCCAGGAGGTCGCGGGGGACCCTTCCTACGAGCAGTACTTC
CATQEVAGDPSYEQYF
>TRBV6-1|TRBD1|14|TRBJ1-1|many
TGTGCCAGCACCCCTGGACAGGGAAGGCCTGAAGCTTTCTTT
CASTPGQGRPEAFF
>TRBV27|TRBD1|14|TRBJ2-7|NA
TGTGCCAGCAAAACCGGGACAGCAAACTACGAGCAGTACTTC
CASKTGTANYEQYF
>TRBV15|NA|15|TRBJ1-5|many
TGTGCCACCAGCAGTAGTAGGGGCCAAAATCAGCCCCAGCATTTT
CATSSSRGQNQPQHF